Below, 12 T cell receptor beta chains from the same sample are listed, as sequenced in a study of T cells in Graves' hyperthyroidism and ophthalmopathy. From RNA transcripts, TCR beta CDR3 regions were amplified. The HTBI primer set served for first-round RT-PCR of the TCR CDR3. Via MiXCR, TCRdb re-called the multiplex PCR reads, giving one row per CDR3 protein. The data show approximately 870,000 distinct CDR3 sequences, more than 30% seen once. The sequencing input was blood. The source of these receptors is a man aged 18 to 30 with Graves' hyperthyroidism.

The sample holds many counts of this clonotype. The chain couples TRBV9 to TRBJ1-3; D not certain. This CDR3 is 14 amino acids long. V lost 0 bases and J 0 bases, leaving 4 bases between the germline ends. Germline V lookup: CDR1 SGDLS, CDR2 YYNGEE. The CDR3 nucleotides are TGTGCCAGCAGCGTAGCTGACTCTGGAAACACCATATATTTT. Amino acids: CASSVADSGNTIYF.

This clonotype was seen many times. The chain recombines TRBV5-1 with TRBJ1-2; D ambiguous. CDR1 SGHRS and CDR2 YFSETQ come from the germline V gene. This CDR3 spans 14 amino acids. V lost 0 bases and J lost 7, with 13 bases in between. CDR3 in DNA: TGCGCCAGCAGCTTGGGAGGATCCGGACGTGGCTACACCTTC. Protein: CASSLGGSGRGYTF.

This clonotype was picked up many times. The chain has TRBV2 and TRBJ1-4; D call uncertain. Trimming removed 10 bases at V and 8 bases at J, with 8 bases between. This CDR3 spans 10 amino acids. From germline, CDR1 is SNHLY and CDR2 FYNNEI. The CDR3 DNA follows: TGTGCCACCTGGCAAGAAAAACTGTTTTTT. Protein product: CATWQEKLFF.

This clonotype occurred a few times. The J gene is TRBJ2-7, the V gene TRBV20-1, with 7 bases fitting TRBD1. This CDR3 comprises 15 residues. J lost 1 base, V lost 1 base, and 7 bases had no gene match. Germline lookup yields CDR1 DFQATT and CDR2 SNEGSKA (reference sequence). CDR3 DNA: TGCAGTGCTAGAGCCGAGACAGGGTTATCCTACGAGCAGTACTTC. This sequence encodes CSARAETGLSYEQYF.

V usage is TRBV9 and J usage is TRBJ2-2, with D perhaps matching TRBD2 (6 bases). V lost 0 bases and J 7 bases, leaving 22 bases between the germline ends. CDR3 size: 18 residues. From germline, CDR1 is SGDLS and CDR2 YYNGEE. The CDR3 coding sequence is TGTGCCAGCAGCGTAGGGTACCTGGGACTGCCTACAATCGGGGAGCTGTTTTTT. Protein sequence: CASSVGYLGLPTIGELFF.

The V and J genes are TRBV10-3 and TRBJ2-5; 8 bases align to TRBD1. V lost 2 bases, J lost 11 bases, and 10 bases stayed unmatched. The CDR3 runs 14 residues. CDR1 is ENHRY, CDR2 SYGVKD, per germline. The chain's CDR3 is CAISEVEDRVDQYF. CDR3 DNA: TGTGCCATCAGTGAGGTAGAGGACAGGGTTGATCAGTACTTC.

This clonotype turned up a few times. CDR3 nucleotide sequence: TGCGCCAGCAGCCACGGAGCGGGGGGCTGGGAGACCCAGTACTTC. Protein sequence: CASSHGAGGWETQYF. The chain uses TRBV4-1 and TRBJ2-5; the match to TRBD2 covers 9 bases. Per germline, CDR1 MGHRA and CDR2 YSYEKL. Trimming took 3 bases from V and 5 from J; bases not matched to a gene: 7. This CDR3 has 15 amino acids.

This clonotype was observed at least ten times. The genes are TRBV7-3 and TRBJ2-2; perhaps TRBD2 as D (5 bases). V lost 6 bases and J lost 10, with 18 bases in between. CDR1 SGHTA and CDR2 FQGTGA come from the germline V gene. The CDR3 contains 14 residues. This CDR3 reads CASSPGRSGMELFF. Written as DNA, the CDR3 is TGTGCCAGCAGTCCCGGGCGATCCGGGATGGAGCTGTTTTTT.

This clonotype was seen once. A junction boundary mismatches the germline segment, possibly from a read error. The chain recombines TRBV7-2 with TRBJ2-6, with D maybe TRBD2 (6 bases). Looked up from germline, CDR1 is SGHTA and CDR2 is FQGNSA. The CDR3 runs 11 residues. For the CDR3, the DNA is TGTGCCAGCAGCTTACCCGGCGGGGAAGCTTTC. Translation gives CASSLPGGEAF.

The chain combines TRBV29-1 with TRBJ1-1; a weak D match, TRBD1 (6 bases). With 4 bases removed from V and 4 bases from J, the gap between germline ends came to 16 bases. Germline lookup yields CDR1 SQVTM and CDR2 ANQGSEA. The CDR3 contains 14 residues. The CDR3 DNA is TGCAGCGTTGTAGGGGGGTTCGGGGGCACTGAAGCTTTCTTT. Translating gives CSVVGGFGGTEAFF.

The CDR3 protein is CATKERRTDTQYF. CDR3 in DNA: TGTGCCACCAAAGAGCGTCGCACAGATACGCAGTATTTT. The rearrangement joins TRBV24-1 to TRBJ2-3, with unresolved D. Trimming removed 8 bases from V and 1 base from J, with 9 bases in between. CDR3 length equals 13 residues. The V gene's germline CDR1 is KGHDR and CDR2 SFDVKD.

With respect to this clonotype: One end of the junction fails to match germline, which may point to a read error. V usage is TRBV7-8 and J usage is TRBJ2-7, with D hard to call. Germline-derived CDR1 and CDR2 are SGHVS and FQNEAQ. The CDR3 contains 11 residues. Here the CDR3 reads CASSSYYKQYF. For the CDR3, the DNA is TGTGCCAGCAGTTCCTACTACAAGCAGTACTTC.